What follows is one T cell receptor beta chain and its context. The source of the sample is a study of shared clonotypes between healthy human individuals. The authors split each subset's genomic DNA evenly across several immunoSEQ plates. Replicate PCRs run on unsorted PBMC used roughly 270 ng DNA, which was approximately 29,000 T cell genomes. The table came from immunoSEQ multiplex PCR; TCRdb's copy has only in-frame clones and leaves some out. This repertoire shows fewer than 650,000 clones, 70% to 80% found once; its top ten account for 10% to 15%. Trimming left V 0 bases short and J 5 bases short, with 12 bases between. Germline lookup yields CDR1 SGHRS and CDR2 YFSETQ. The CDR3 is 15 residues long.

This TCR was recovered from a woman between 40 and 55 years old in good health. Some clones in this sample may be carry-over from other donors' samples. The chain uses TRBV5-1 and TRBJ1-5, with D possibly matching TRBD1 (6 bases). Source material: PBMCs. The CDR3 sequence is CASSLEAGDDQPQHF. The CDR3 DNA sequence: TGCGCCAGCAGCTTGGAGGCAGGGGATGATCAGCCCCAGCATTTT.